Listed below are T cell receptor beta chains from one sample, sequenced in a study of shared clonotypes between healthy human individuals. Produced via immunoSEQ multiplex PCR; TCRdb's table is partial and in-frame only. The sample holds millions of clones; about 95% are singletons and the top ten take 1.1%. Specimen: naive CD8+ T cells sorted from blood. The receptors come from a man aged 18 to 29 in good health. Both conserved end residues are trimmed from each CDR3. Fields, in order: clone size, V gene, CDR3 protein. Clone size is given for some rows only: seen once, a few or many times, or a class if the clone is expanded.

size: .; V: TRBV5-1; CDR3: ASSPDTSVYNEQF
size: .; V: TRBV7-8; CDR3: ASSEPGTDYSYSSYEQY
size: .; V: TRBV27; CDR3: ASSLSAGTISYEQY
size: .; V: TRBV2; CDR3: ASVVVGRKNIQY
size: .; V: TRBV7-9; CDR3: ASSNPGTRMNTEAF
size: .; V: TRBV10-3; CDR3: AINPGQEDTEAF
size: .; V: TRBV9; CDR3: ASSDGGWNSPLH
size: .; V: TRBV27; CDR3: ASSSLMNTEAF
size: once; V: TRBV6-4; CDR3: ASRRRDTLNSPLH
size: .; V: TRBV25-1; CDR3: ASSEFPPEQY
size: .; V: TRBV13; CDR3: ASSLQVQSYEQY
size: .; V: TRBV12-5; CDR3: ASGLMFSNEQF
size: .; V: TRBV4-1; CDR3: ASSQVGGYEQY
size: .; V: TRBV7-9; CDR3: ASSLAQGSSLEQY
size: .; V: TRBV14; CDR3: ASSQDGANVLT
size: few; V: TRBV5-6; CDR3: ASSLSWAKPPLH
size: once; V: TRBV19; CDR3: ASSIGTGANYGYT
size: .; V: TRBV19; CDR3: ASSPVAGTDYEQY
size: once; V: TRBV6-5; CDR3: ASSYPGSNEQF
size: .; V: TRBV6-5; CDR3: ASSASGTGDQPQH
size: .; V: TRBV7-2; CDR3: ASSLRAGAYEQY
size: .; V: TRBV27; CDR3: ASSLTHRGELF
size: .; V: TRBV6-6; CDR3: ACLTQQETQY
size: .; V: TRBV27; CDR3: ASSPDMTSYEQY
size: .; V: TRBV27; CDR3: ASSFGYSNQPQH
size: .; V: TRBV5-8; CDR3: ASSLGTGFPNQPQH
size: .; V: TRBV13; CDR3: ASSLRLDISQETQY
size: .; V: TRBV6-1; CDR3: ASSERTGVTEAF
size: .; V: TRBV4-1; CDR3: ASSPKLTVYEQY
size: .; V: TRBV27; CDR3: ASSLLGTVPRSSTDTQY
size: .; V: TRBV6-6; CDR3: ASSYSGLAGSYEQY
size: once; V: TRBV28; CDR3: ASSPSEGPYEQY
size: .; V: TRBV7-9; CDR3: ASSVEGGQDTEAF
size: .; V: TRBV6-5; CDR3: ASSYSKREHNNEQF
size: .; V: TRBV21-1; CDR3: ARPSQREETQY
size: .; V: TRBV10-3; CDR3: ATAQGYDGELF